This TCR beta chain stems from a study of blood T cell repertoires in COVID-19. Study background: PBMCs, B-cell-depleted T cells, or T cells were the source of the cDNA or gDNA that made up the material.

Authors' processing steps: The authors estimated nucleated cell counts from reference gene primer amplification. The protocol was immunoSEQ multiplex PCR, while the TCRdb copy is restricted to in-frame clones and leaves out a portion. V and J calls and clone size are those listed in that table; D and trimming were worked out from the DNA. This repertoire shows roughly 200,000 clones, around four fifths found once; its top ten account for 6.5% to 8.5%. V lost 5 bases and J lost 5, with 18 bases in between. This CDR3 has 15 residues. Germline CDR1 and CDR2: SGHAT and FQNNGV. The chain couples TRBV11-2 to TRBJ2-5, with D possibly TRBD1 on 6 matching bases. Specimen: peripheral blood. This receptor was taken from a woman aged 35 to 49 with COVID-19, enrolled during active disease. The DNA for the CDR3 is TGTGCCAGCAGCCAAGATACAGGGCTTCCTGAGACCCAGTACTTC. Translated: CASSQDTGLPETQYF.